Below, 27 T cell receptor beta chains from the same sample are listed, as sequenced in a study of T cell responses to AZD1222 COVID-19 vaccine. Profiling relied on immunoSEQ multiplex PCR, and the TCRdb table lists in-frame clones only, not all of them. The table lists approximately 110,000 clones, about 85% of them singletons, with approximately 6.6% in the top ten. The source was peripheral blood, collected on day 0 of AZD1222 vaccination. These receptors all come from an adult in good health.

This chain joins TRBV18 and TRBJ2-7, with 9 bases aligning to TRBD1. Looked up from germline, CDR1 is KGHSH and CDR2 is LQKENI. J gave up 7 bases and V 3 bases, and 13 bases lay outside the gene matches. The CDR3 sequence is 16 residues long. In DNA form, the CDR3 reads TGTGCCAGCTCACCTATTCCGGGACAGGGTATCGGGGAGCAGTACTTC. Translating gives CASSPIPGQGIGEQYF.

The chain carries TRBV19 and TRBJ2-3; 9 nucleotides align to TRBD2. The CDR3 runs to 15 residues. Germline V CDR1 and CDR2: LNHDA, SQIVND (reference sequence). V trimming: 5 bases; J trimming: 2 bases; junction bases outside the gene matches: 5. CDR3 sequence reads: CASSFLAGNTDTQYF. Here the CDR3 DNA reads TGTGCCAGTAGTTTCCTAGCGGGGAACACAGATACGCAGTATTTT.

This chain's CDR3 is CASTGGNQPQHF. The CDR3 DNA sequence: TGTGCCAGCACGGGAGGCAATCAGCCCCAGCATTTT. J is TRBJ1-5 and V is TRBV2, with no clear D. This CDR3 contains 12 residues. V was shortened by 7 bases and J by 2 bases, with 6 bases between the two germline ends. From germline, CDR1 is SNHLY and CDR2 FYNNEI.

This rearrangement joins TRBV6-2 or TRBV6-3 to TRBJ1-5, with D possibly being TRBD1 (5 bases). Looked up from germline, CDR1 is MNHEY and CDR2 is SVGEGT. V was clipped by 2 bases and J by 7 bases, with 12 bases between them. This CDR3 contains 14 residues. The CDR3 nucleotides are TGTGCCAGCAGTTACGAGGAGGGACCCCAGCCCCAGCATTTT. Translation gives CASSYEEGPQPQHF.

V gene TRBV4-1 combines with J gene TRBJ2-1; TRBD1 agrees at 7 bases. The CDR3 length is 17 residues. With V trimmed by 6 bases and J by 4 bases, 15 bases remained unmatched. CDR1 is MGHRA and CDR2 is YSYEKL in the germline V gene. The DNA for the CDR3 is TGCGCCAGCAGTCCCCCCTCCACAGGGGCTGGGTACAATGAGCAGTTCTTC. Encoded protein: CASSPPSTGAGYNEQFF.

The gene calls are TRBV28 and TRBJ2-1; no clear D. The germline V and J ends were trimmed by 7 bases and 6 bases, with 16 bases remaining between them. The CDR3 has 14 amino acids. Germline-derived CDR1 and CDR2 are MDHEN and SYDVKM. The CDR3 region is CASTFTPLGNEQFF. CDR3 DNA: TGTGCCAGCACCTTTACCCCCCTAGGCAATGAGCAGTTCTTC.

This sequence joins TRBV15 and TRBJ2-7, with unresolved D. V gave up 1 base and J gave up 6 bases, with 16 bases separating them. The CDR3 has 15 residues. Germline V gene sequence: CDR1 LNHNV, CDR2 YYDKDF (reference sequence). The CDR3 DNA sequence: TGTGCCACCAGCAGAGGAGGACGGCCGCTCGGCGAGCAGTACTTC. Amino acid sequence: CATSRGGRPLGEQYF.

Comment on this clone: Other DNA sequences within the sample encode an identical CDR3. This sequence joins TRBV9 and TRBJ1-3, with 11 bases matching TRBD1. V trimming: 3 bases; J trimming: 3 bases; junction bases outside the gene matches: 2. The CDR3 spans 15 residues. Germline V gives CDR1 SGDLS, CDR2 YYNGEE. CDR3 in DNA: TGTGCCAGCAGCGCAGGGACAGGGGGTGGAAACACCATATATTTT. Its protein product is CASSAGTGGGNTIYF.

The chain uses TRBV29-1 and TRBJ1-2; tentatively, D is TRBD1 (5 bases). Per the germline V gene, CDR1 is SQVTM and CDR2 is ANQGSEA. V lost 7 bases to trimming and J lost 4 bases, with 22 bases between them. The CDR3 contains 15 residues. DNA for the CDR3: TGCAGCGCATCTCCAGGACAATCCGATCCCTATGGCTACACCTTC. It translates to CSASPGQSDPYGYTF.

The V and J genes are TRBV12-3 or TRBV12-4 and TRBJ1-3; D is undetermined. This CDR3 comprises 13 residues. Trimming took off 2 bases at V and 6 bases at J, with 8 bases between the two ends. DNA for the CDR3: TGTGCCAGCAGTTTATTTAGCCTAAACACCATATATTTT. This gives the protein CASSLFSLNTIYF.

The chain combines TRBV19 with TRBJ1-6; D not resolved. Trimming took 5 bases from V and 11 from J, leaving 10 bases between them. This CDR3 has 12 residues. Germline V gene data show CDR1 as LNHDA and CDR2 as SQIVND (reference sequence). The CDR3 loop is CASSSTGAPLHF. The CDR3 DNA follows: TGTGCCAGTAGTTCTACGGGTGCACCCCTCCACTTT.

The DNA for the CDR3 is TGTGCCAGCAGTTCTCCTGGACAGGACGGCACAGATACGCAGTATTTT. Amino acid sequence: CASSSPGQDGTDTQYF. The chain is built from TRBV28 and TRBJ2-3; 7 nucleotides agree with TRBD1. Germline V gene data show CDR1 as MDHEN and CDR2 as SYDVKM. With V trimmed by 4 bases and J by 1 base, 8 bases remained unmatched. This CDR3 is 16 amino acids long.

This chain uses TRBV30 with TRBJ1-1; 10 bases align to TRBD1. There are 14 residues in the CDR3. Trimming removed 1 base from V and 4 bases from J; junction bases left unmatched: 3. Germline values: CDR1 GTSNPN, CDR2 SVGIG (reference sequence). DNA for the CDR3: TGTGCCTGGAGTGGGGACAGGGGCGGCACTGAAGCTTTCTTT. Translated, it gives CAWSGDRGGTEAFF.

V and J are TRBV4-3 and TRBJ1-4; possibly TRBD1 for D (6 bases). Germline CDR1 reads LGHNA; CDR2 reads YSLEER. Between the trimmed V and J ends, which lost 6 bases and 3 bases, there was a span of 11 bases. The CDR3 covers 14 residues. CDR3 sequence (DNA): TGCGCCAGCAGAGAGAGGGGGGCTAATGAAAAACTGTTTTTT. Its translation: CASRERGANEKLFF.

V is TRBV28 and J is TRBJ1-1; D is unclear. V lost 3 bases to trimming and J lost 1 base, with 9 bases between them. The CDR3 spans 14 residues. CDR1 and CDR2 (germline): MDHEN, SYDVKM. The CDR3 loop is CASSFVPGNTEAFF. CDR3 sequence (DNA): TGTGCCAGCAGTTTCGTCCCAGGGAACACTGAAGCTTTCTTT.

This clone was recorded only once. This chain joins TRBV7-2 and TRBJ2-2; tentative D call: TRBD1 (6 bases). Germline loops: CDR1 SGHTA, CDR2 FQGNSA. The V and J ends lost 3 bases and 5 bases respectively, with 10 bases between them. This CDR3 has 14 residues. The CDR3 bases are TGTGCCAGCAGCTTTCAGGGGCGAACCGGGGAGCTGTTTTTT. Translation: CASSFQGRTGELFF. Combining the CDR3 with reference TRBV7-2 and TRBJ2-2 gives the whole variable domain GAGVSQSPSNKVTEKGKDVELRCDPISGHTALYWYRQSLGQGLEFLIYFQGNSAPDKSGLPSDRFSAERTGGSVSTLTIQRTQQEDSAVYLCASSFQGRTGELFFGEGSRLTVL.

This clone was observed a handful of times. The chain links TRBV19 to TRBJ2-7; a weak D match, TRBD1 (6 bases). Between the trimmed V and J ends, which lost 8 bases and 6 bases, there was a span of 17 bases. The V gene's germline CDR1 is LNHDA and CDR2 SQIVND (reference sequence). The CDR3 runs to 13 residues. The CDR3 DNA follows: TGTGCCAGTTCCCACCAGGGACAATCCGAGCAGTACTTC. Protein sequence: CASSHQGQSEQYF.

This CDR3 is CASSSYSGTSTNEKLFF. For the CDR3, the DNA is TGTGCCAGCAGCTCTTATTCGGGGACCAGCACTAATGAAAAACTGTTTTTT. The chain joins TRBV7-9 to TRBJ1-4, with a weak D call TRBD1 (5 bases). Trimming took off 4 bases at V and 2 bases at J, with 17 bases between the two ends. CDR3 length: 17 amino acids. Germline CDR1 reads SEHNR; CDR2 reads FQNEAQ (reference sequence).

The CDR3 protein is CASSEAGFNQPQHF. CDR3 bases: TGTGCCAGCAGTGAAGCTGGGTTCAATCAGCCCCAGCATTTT. This sequence joins TRBV2 and TRBJ1-5; D is ambiguous. Germline loops: CDR1 SNHLY, CDR2 FYNNEI. V was shortened by 0 bases and J by 3 bases, with 6 bases between the two germline ends. This CDR3 is built from 14 residues.

The table lists this clone with a count of one. This chain links TRBV7-9 with TRBJ2-6, with D tentatively TRBD1 or TRBD2 (6 bases each). Germline V gene sequence: CDR1 SEHNR, CDR2 FQNEAQ (reference sequence). The CDR3 covers 18 residues. The V end lost 5 bases, the J end lost 4 bases, and 21 bases lay between the germline ends. CDR3 protein: CASSLRGGLGTGANVLTF. The CDR3 coding sequence is TGTGCCAGCAGCCTTAGAGGGGGGCTGGGAACCGGGGCCAACGTCCTGACTTTC.

This clone was found a few times. This rearrangement joins TRBV3-1 (or the pseudogene TRBV3-2) to TRBJ2-7; no firm D call. From germline, CDR1 is LGHDT and CDR2 YNNKEL (reference sequence). The CDR3 totals 13 residues. Between the trimmed V and J ends, which lost 1 base and 8 bases, there was a span of 12 bases. CDR3: CASSQGPRSQQYF. DNA for the CDR3: TGTGCCAGCAGCCAAGGGCCCCGGTCTCAGCAGTACTTC.

V and J are TRBV4-3 and TRBJ1-1; 7 bases fit TRBD1. V trimming: 6 bases; J trimming: 1 base; junction bases outside the gene matches: 11. The CDR3 is 16 amino acids. Germline CDR1 reads LGHNA; CDR2 reads YSLEER. As DNA, the CDR3 is TGCGCCAGCAGGAGGGCGACAGGGCTGGGGAACACTGAAGCTTTCTTT. Protein product: CASRRATGLGNTEAFF.

This rearrangement joins TRBV7-2 to TRBJ1-1; possibly TRBD1 for D (6 bases). Germline V gene sequence: CDR1 SGHTA, CDR2 FQGNSA. V gave up 1 base and J gave up 5 bases, with 14 bases separating them. The CDR3 length is 15 residues. The CDR3 coding sequence is TGTGCCAGCAGCTTAGAGAGCAGGGGTGGGACTGAAGCTTTCTTT. The encoded protein is CASSLESRGGTEAFF.

V usage is TRBV6-5 and J usage is TRBJ2-7; D might be TRBD1 (6 bases). Germline CDR1 is MNHEY and CDR2 is SVGAGI. Trimming pared 5 bases from V and 2 bases from J, leaving 16 bases between. This CDR3 region has 15 residues. The CDR3 spells CASSTSGTPPYEQYF. For the CDR3, the DNA is TGTGCCAGCAGTACCTCCGGGACACCTCCCTACGAGCAGTACTTC.

The CDR3 sequence is CASSFSKETQYF. The CDR3 bases are TGTGCCAGCAGTTTCAGTAAAGAGACCCAGTACTTC. The V gene is TRBV28, the J gene TRBJ2-5; no reliable D call. The germline V gene has CDR1 MDHEN and CDR2 SYDVKM. Trimming left V 3 bases short and J 3 bases short, with 5 bases between. The CDR3 is made up of 12 amino acids.

This chain connects TRBV6-5 to TRBJ2-7; D may be TRBD1 or TRBD2 (6 bases each). Germline values: CDR1 MNHEY, CDR2 SVGAGI. The length of the CDR3 is 15 residues. Trimming pared 7 bases from V and 1 base from J, leaving 17 bases between. CDR3 protein: CASKRGGGVSYEQYF. The CDR3 DNA reads as TGTGCCAGCAAAAGAGGAGGGGGAGTATCCTACGAGCAGTACTTC.

The chain combines TRBV28 with TRBJ2-7, with a tentative D call TRBD1 (5 bases). This CDR3 is built from 14 residues. V shed 3 bases and J shed 5 bases, with 14 bases lying between them. Germline CDR1 is MDHEN and CDR2 is SYDVKM. The CDR3 nucleotides are TGTGCCAGCAGTTTTTTGGGGCAACTCAACGAGCAGTACTTC. It specifies CASSFLGQLNEQYF.